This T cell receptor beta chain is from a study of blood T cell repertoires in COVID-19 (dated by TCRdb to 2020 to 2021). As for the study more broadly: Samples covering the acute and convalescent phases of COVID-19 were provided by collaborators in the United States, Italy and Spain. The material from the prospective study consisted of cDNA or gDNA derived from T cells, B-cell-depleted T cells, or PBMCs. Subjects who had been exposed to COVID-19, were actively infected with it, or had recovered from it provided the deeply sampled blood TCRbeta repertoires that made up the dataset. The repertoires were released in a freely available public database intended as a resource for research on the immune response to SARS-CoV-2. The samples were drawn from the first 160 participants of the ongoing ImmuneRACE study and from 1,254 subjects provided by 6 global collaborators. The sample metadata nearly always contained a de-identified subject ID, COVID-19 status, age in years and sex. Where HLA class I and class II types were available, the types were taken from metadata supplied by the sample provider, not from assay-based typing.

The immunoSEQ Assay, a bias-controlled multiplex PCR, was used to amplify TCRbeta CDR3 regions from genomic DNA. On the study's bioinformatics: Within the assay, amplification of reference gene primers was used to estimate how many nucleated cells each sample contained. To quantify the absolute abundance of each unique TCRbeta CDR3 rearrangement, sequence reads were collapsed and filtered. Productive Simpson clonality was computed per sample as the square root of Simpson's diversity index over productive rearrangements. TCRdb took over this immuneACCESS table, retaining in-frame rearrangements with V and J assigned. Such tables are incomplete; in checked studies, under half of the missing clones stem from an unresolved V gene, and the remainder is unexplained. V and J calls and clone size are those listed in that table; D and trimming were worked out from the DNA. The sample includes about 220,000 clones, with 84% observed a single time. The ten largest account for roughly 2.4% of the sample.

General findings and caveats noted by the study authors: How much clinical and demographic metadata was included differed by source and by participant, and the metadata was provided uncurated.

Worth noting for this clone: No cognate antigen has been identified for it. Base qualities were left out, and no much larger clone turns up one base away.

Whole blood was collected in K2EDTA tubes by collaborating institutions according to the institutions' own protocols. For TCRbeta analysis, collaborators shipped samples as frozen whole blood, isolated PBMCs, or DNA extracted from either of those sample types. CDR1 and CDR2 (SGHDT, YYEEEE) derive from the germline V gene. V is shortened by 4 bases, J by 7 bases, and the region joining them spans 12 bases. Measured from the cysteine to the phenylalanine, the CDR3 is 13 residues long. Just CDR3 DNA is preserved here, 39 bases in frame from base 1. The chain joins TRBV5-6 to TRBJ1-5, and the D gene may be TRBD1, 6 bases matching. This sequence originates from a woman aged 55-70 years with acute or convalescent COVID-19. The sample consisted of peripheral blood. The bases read TGTGCCAGCAGCAGGGGGAGGGTACAGCCCCAGCATTTT. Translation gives CASSRGRVQPQHF. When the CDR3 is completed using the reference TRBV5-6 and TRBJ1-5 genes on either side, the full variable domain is DAGVTQSPTHLIKTRGQQVTLRCSPKSGHDTVSWYQQALGQGPQFIFQYYEEEERQRGNFPDRFSGHQFPNYSSELNVNALLLGDSALYLCASSRGRVQPQHFGDGTRLSIL.